This T cell receptor (beta chain) was obtained from a study of CD8+CD57+ T cells in acquired aplastic anemia. About the research overall: Sorted CD4+ and CD8+ cells yielded DNA averaging around 3.2 ug.

Flow cytometry had shown expanded CD8+CD57+ cells in the patients chosen for sequencing. CDR1 is ENHRY, CDR2 SYGVKD, per germline. The CDR3 extends over 13 amino acids. V was shortened by 4 bases and J by 8 bases, with 14 bases between the two germline ends. Profiling of TCR beta VDJ combinations and CDR3 sequences used genomic DNA as template. MiXCR, applied by TCRdb to the reads, yields one record per CDR3 protein. The data hold some 170,000 distinct CDR3 sequences, with around half observed a single time. Overall study results and limits: Comparison of patients with controls identified about 27 shared CD8+ CDR3 sequences.

Turning to this clonotype: Its antigen is as yet unknown.

J is TRBJ1-2 and V is TRBV10-3, with D perhaps TRBD1 (5 bases). The specimen was sorted CD4+, CD8+, or CD8+CD57+ T cells (not recorded which) from PBMCs. The receptor was isolated from a human donor with aplastic anemia. The CDR3 protein is CAISVMGLQGYTF. In DNA, the CDR3 is TGTGCCATCAGTGTTATGGGGCTACAGGGCTACACCTTC.